This TCR beta chain comes out of a study of tumor-infiltrating lymphocytes in primary liver carcinoma. Study in general: Patients were both men and women, whose ages ran from 30 to 69 years.

The CDR3 contains 18 residues. The V segment lost 0 bases and the J segment 4 bases; nucleotides outside the gene matches: 9. Per germline, CDR1 MGHRA and CDR2 YSYEKL. Study-level points and caveats: Left bulk and unsorted, the samples did not allow CD4+ and CD8+ repertoires to be compared.

Unsorted whole blood yielded blood RNA, and germline DNA was extracted as well. This clonotype has ten or more counts. The antigen remains undetermined. Constant-region priming of roughly 500 ng total RNA yielded TCR beta cDNA. Three rounds of nested multiplex PCR with slightly modified ARM-PCR produced TCR beta libraries. In the first two PCR rounds, TRBV1-TRBV30 forward primers were paired with a C-beta reverse primer, and each round lasted roughly 9 cycles. Using its own MiXCR run on the multiplex PCR reads, TCRdb lists one record per CDR3 protein. The sample consists of around 330,000 distinct CDR3 sequences, around 50% of them appearing once.

The sample was peripheral blood. The receptor comes from a woman aged 25 to 45 with primary liver carcinoma and hepatitis B virus infection. The gene calls are TRBV4-1 and TRBJ2-5; TRBD1 matches 12 bases. CDR3 residues: CASSQDRGGTGGGETQYF. As DNA, the CDR3 is TGCGCCAGCAGCCAAGATCGGGGTGGGACAGGGGGCGGAGAGACCCAGTACTTC.